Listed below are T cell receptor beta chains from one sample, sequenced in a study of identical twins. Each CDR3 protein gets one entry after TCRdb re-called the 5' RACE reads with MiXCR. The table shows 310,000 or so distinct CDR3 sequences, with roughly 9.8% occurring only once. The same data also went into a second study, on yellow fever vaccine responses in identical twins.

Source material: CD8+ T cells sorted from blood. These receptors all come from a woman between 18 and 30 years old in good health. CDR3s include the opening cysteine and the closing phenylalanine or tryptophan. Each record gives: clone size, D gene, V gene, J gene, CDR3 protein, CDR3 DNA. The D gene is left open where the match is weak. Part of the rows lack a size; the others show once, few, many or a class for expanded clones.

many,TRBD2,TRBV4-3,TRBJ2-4,CASSQDNSGALAKNIQYF,TGCGCCAGCAGCCAAGATAATAGCGGGGCACTAGCCAAAAACATTCAGTACTTC
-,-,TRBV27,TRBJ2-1,CASSFGGLNEQFF,TGTGCCAGCAGTTTCGGTGGCCTCAATGAGCAGTTCTTC
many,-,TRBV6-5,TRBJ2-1,CASSYSRGGNEQFF,TGTGCCAGCAGTTACTCGAGGGGTGGCAATGAGCAGTTCTTC
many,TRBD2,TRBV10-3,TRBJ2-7,CAIRVTSGSYEQYF,TGTGCCATCAGGGTGACTAGCGGGAGCTACGAGCAGTACTTC
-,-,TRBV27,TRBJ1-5,CASSFGRNQPQHF,TGTGCCAGCAGTTTTGGCCGCAATCAGCCCCAGCATTTT
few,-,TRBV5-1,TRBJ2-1,CASSPQLRLDEQFF,TGCGCCAGCAGCCCCCAGCTAAGGTTGGATGAGCAGTTCTTC
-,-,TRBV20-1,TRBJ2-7,CSARTTGSYEQYF,TGCAGTGCTAGGACGACAGGCTCCTACGAGCAGTACTTC
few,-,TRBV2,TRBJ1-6,CASSEATGGRSPLHF,TGTGCCAGCAGTGAAGCGACAGGAGGAAGATCACCCCTCCACTTT
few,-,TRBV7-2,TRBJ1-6,CASSLEDSLLLHF,TGTGCCAGCAGCTTAGAGGACTCCCTTCTCCTCCACTTT
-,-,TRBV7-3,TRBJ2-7,CASSLRRGSSYEQYF,TGTGCCAGCAGCTTACGGCGCGGTAGCTCCTACGAGCAGTACTTC
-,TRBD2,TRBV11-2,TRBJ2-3,CASSPAGGPFPWDTQYF,TGTGCCAGCAGCCCCGCGGGGGGACCCTTTCCATGGGATACGCAGTATTTT
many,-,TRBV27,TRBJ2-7,CASSSPGRRNYEQYF,TGTGCCAGCAGTTCCCCTGGGCGCCGGAACTACGAGCAGTACTTC
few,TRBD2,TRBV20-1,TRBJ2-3,CSARDYVGGLTDTQYF,TGCAGTGCTAGAGATTATGTGGGGGGGTTAACAGATACGCAGTATTTT
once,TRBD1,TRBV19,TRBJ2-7,CASSYRGENYEQYF,TGTGCCAGTAGCTACAGGGGGGAGAACTACGAGCAGTACTTC
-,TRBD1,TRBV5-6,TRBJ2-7,CASSLWDRVHYEQYF,TGTGCCAGCAGCTTGTGGGACAGGGTTCACTACGAGCAGTACTTC
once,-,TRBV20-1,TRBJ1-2,CSARGADPYGYTF,TGCAGTGCTAGAGGCGCCGATCCCTATGGCTACACCTTC
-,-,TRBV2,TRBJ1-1,CASSYFLNTEAFF,TGTGCCAGCAGCTATTTCCTGAACACTGAAGCTTTCTTT
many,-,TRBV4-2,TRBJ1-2,CASSQDLGQGSSGYTF,TGTGCCAGCAGCCAAGATTTGGGGCAGGGAAGCTCTGGCTACACCTTC
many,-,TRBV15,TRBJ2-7,CATSRELEGGSYEQYF,TGTGCCACCAGCAGAGAACTAGAGGGAGGTTCCTACGAGCAGTACTTC
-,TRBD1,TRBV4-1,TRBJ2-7,CASSQVSETGYEQYF,TGCGCCAGCAGCCAAGTATCCGAGACAGGGTACGAGCAGTACTTC
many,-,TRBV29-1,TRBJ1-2,CSVEGDGIYGYTF,TGCAGCGTTGAAGGGGACGGAATCTATGGCTACACCTTC
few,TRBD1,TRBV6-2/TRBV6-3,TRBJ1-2,CASHRGTGGPYGYTF,TGTGCCAGCCACCGAGGGACAGGGGGTCCCTATGGCTACACCTTC
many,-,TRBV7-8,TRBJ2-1,CASRLNVDEQFF,TGTGCCAGCAGGTTGAATGTTGATGAGCAGTTCTTC
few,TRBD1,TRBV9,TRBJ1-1,CASSVAMTGGRNTEAFF,TGTGCCAGCAGCGTAGCGATGACAGGGGGGAGAAACACTGAAGCTTTCTTT
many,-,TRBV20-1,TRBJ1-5,CSARPVSNQPQHF,TGCAGTGCTAGACCCGTTAGCAATCAGCCCCAGCATTTT
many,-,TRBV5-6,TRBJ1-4,CASSLGDLRGKLFF,TGTGCCAGCAGCTTGGGGGACCTAAGGGGAAAACTGTTTTTT
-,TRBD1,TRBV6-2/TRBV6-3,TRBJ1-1,CASSWRPGQGNTEAFF,TGTGCCAGCAGTTGGAGACCGGGACAGGGGAACACTGAAGCTTTCTTT
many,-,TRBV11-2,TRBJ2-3,CASRSAPRPVDTQYF,TGTGCCAGCAGGTCGGCTCCAAGGCCTGTTGATACGCAGTATTTT
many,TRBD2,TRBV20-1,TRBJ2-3,CSAREPYPTSSGGAPDTQYF,TGCAGTGCTAGGGAACCGTACCCCACCTCTAGCGGGGGGGCTCCAGATACGCAGTATTTT